These 27 T cell receptor beta chains came from one sample sequenced in a study of blood T cell repertoires in COVID-19. Repertoires were generated with immunoSEQ multiplex PCR, while TCRdb's copy carries only in-frame clones and drops some. The sample has 200,000 or so clones, about 82% seen once. Sequencing was done on a sample of peripheral blood. These receptors were collected from an elderly woman with acute or convalescent COVID-19.

This clone turned up a few times. V is TRBV19 and J is TRBJ2-1; D perhaps matches TRBD2 (7 bases). Trimming left V 8 bases short and J 9 bases short, with 23 bases between. This CDR3 spans 15 amino acids. Germline CDR1 LNHDA, CDR2 SQIVND (reference sequence). The CDR3 DNA follows: TGTGCCAGTGGGCTGGGAAGCGGGACACTTCGTGAGCAGTTCTTC. Its translation is CASGLGSGTLREQFF.

V gene TRBV5-4 combines with J gene TRBJ2-1; weak D call: TRBD2 (6 bases). Germline V gives CDR1 SGHNT, CDR2 YYREEE (reference sequence). The ends were cut back, 6 bases at V and 6 bases at J, with 13 bases in the middle. The CDR3 runs to 13 residues. The CDR3 DNA follows: TGTGCCAGCACCCTGCGGGGATCCAATGAGCAGTTCTTC. Its translation is CASTLRGSNEQFF.

This clone was seen once. V gene TRBV9 combines with J gene TRBJ1-5; D might be TRBD1 (5 bases). The V and J ends lost 0 bases and 4 bases respectively, with 11 bases between them. CDR3 length equals 15 residues. CDR1 is SGDLS, CDR2 YYNGEE, per germline. The CDR3 nucleotides read TGTGCCAGCAGCGTAGCTACGGGGGAGAATCAGCCCCAGCATTTT. It is translated as CASSVATGENQPQHF.

In its sample, this clone was seen once. CDR3 region: CASSFLHGTGAEQYF. The CDR3 DNA is TGTGCCAGCAGCTTTTTACATGGGACAGGGGCCGAGCAGTACTTC. The chain is built from TRBV5-4 and TRBJ2-7, with 10 bases matching TRBD1. CDR3 length: 15 amino acids. CDR1 and CDR2 from the germline V gene are SGHNT and YYREEE (reference sequence). J gave up 6 bases and V 2 bases, and 8 bases lay outside the gene matches.

The CDR3 region is CASSPALANTGELFF. The CDR3 bases are TGTGCCAGCAGCCCAGCGCTAGCAAACACCGGGGAGCTGTTTTTT. This chain joins TRBV28 and TRBJ2-2; D may be TRBD2 (5 bases). The V gene's germline CDR1 is MDHEN and CDR2 SYDVKM. This CDR3 contains 15 residues. Trimming removed 6 bases from V and 2 bases from J, with 13 bases in between.

The chain links TRBV14 to TRBJ1-1; perhaps TRBD1 as D (6 bases). V was cut by 1 base and J by 5 bases, with 14 bases left in between. The CDR3 contains 15 residues. Germline CDR1 is SGHDN and CDR2 is FVKESK. The CDR3, as DNA: TGTGCCAGCAGCCAAGTGGACAGTTGGAATACTGAAGCTTTCTTT. This codes for CASSQVDSWNTEAFF.

The chain recombines TRBV12-3 or TRBV12-4 with TRBJ1-1, with D possibly TRBD1 on 6 matching bases. Trimming removed 5 bases from V and 3 bases from J, with 10 bases in between. This CDR3 is built from 13 residues. The CDR3 here is CASSRQEYTEAFF. CDR3 coding DNA: TGTGCCAGCAGTCGACAGGAATACACTGAAGCTTTCTTT.

The chain couples TRBV4-3 to TRBJ1-2; 9 bases align to TRBD1. The CDR3 totals 15 residues. Trimming at V came to 3 bases and at J to 10 bases, leaving 12 bases not matched to a gene. CDR1 is LGHNA, CDR2 YSLEER, per germline. The CDR3 here is CASSHQSGTGTFYTF. Here the CDR3 DNA reads TGCGCCAGCAGCCACCAAAGTGGGACAGGGACCTTCTACACCTTC.

The genes are TRBV18 and TRBJ1-3; D remains ambiguous. The CDR3 length is 16 residues. V lost 1 base, J lost 0 bases, and 10 bases lay in between. Germline V gene sequence: CDR1 KGHSH, CDR2 LQKENI. The CDR3 loop reads CASSPQAEVSGNTIYF. CDR3 sequence (DNA): TGTGCCAGCTCACCACAGGCGGAAGTCTCTGGAAACACCATATATTTT.

The V gene is TRBV29-1, the J gene TRBJ1-1; no definite D call. This CDR3 comprises 13 residues. Germline loops: CDR1 SQVTM, CDR2 ANQGSEA. The V end was cut by 3 bases, the J end by 3 bases, with 11 bases between. CDR3 nucleotide sequence: TGCAGCGTTGAGGCGGTTTTGGACACTGAAGCTTTCTTT. Its protein product is CSVEAVLDTEAFF.

V and J are TRBV5-1 and TRBJ2-7; 8 bases map to TRBD1. V dropped 2 bases and J dropped 5; count of bases not matched to a gene: 6. Germline loops: CDR1 SGHRS, CDR2 YFSETQ. The CDR3 runs to 14 residues. The CDR3 is CASSLPGGINEQYF. CDR3 bases: TGCGCCAGCAGCTTACCAGGGGGCATAAACGAGCAGTACTTC.

The rearrangement links TRBV19 to TRBJ1-6; 9 positions match TRBD1. This CDR3 has 15 residues. In germline, CDR1 is LNHDA, CDR2 SQIVND (reference sequence). V lost 7 bases to trimming and J lost 6 bases; unmatched junction nucleotides: 7. CDR3 coding DNA: TGTGCCAGTAATATGCACAGGGGGCGTAATTCACCCCTCCACTTT. Translated: CASNMHRGRNSPLHF.

The chain couples TRBV11-2 to TRBJ2-6, with D possibly being TRBD2 (5 bases). The germline V gene encodes CDR1 SGHAT and CDR2 FQNNGV. This CDR3 has 15 residues. V was trimmed by 6 bases and J by 0 bases, leaving 9 bases between them. This CDR3 is CASRDFNSGANVLTF. CDR3 in DNA: TGTGCCAGCAGGGACTTCAACTCTGGGGCCAACGTCCTGACTTTC.

The chain links TRBV20-1 to TRBJ2-5; no definite D call. Germline values: CDR1 DFQATT, CDR2 SNEGSKA (reference sequence). The CDR3 runs 14 residues. Trimming removed 3 bases from V and 5 bases from J, with 16 bases in between. In DNA form, the CDR3 reads TGCAGTGCTAGTACGAGCCTGGGCAGGGAGACCCAGTACTTC. It is translated as CSASTSLGRETQYF.

This clone was found many times. The chain links TRBV4-3 to TRBJ2-1; D is ambiguous. The ends were cut back, 2 bases at V and 8 bases at J, with 16 bases in the middle. The CDR3 has 15 amino acids. Germline CDR1 reads LGHNA; CDR2 reads YSLEER. In DNA, the CDR3 is TGCGCCAGCAGCCAATCGCACCCCGTGAGCCATGAGCAGTTCTTC. Protein product: CASSQSHPVSHEQFF.

The V and J genes are TRBV27 and TRBJ1-6; D is possibly TRBD1 (6 bases). Germline-derived CDR1 and CDR2 are MNHEY and SMNVEV (reference sequence). Trimming pared 8 bases from V and 8 bases from J, leaving 10 bases between. This CDR3 contains 12 residues. CDR3 nucleotide sequence: TGTGCCAGCGCCTACAGGGATTCACCCCTCCACTTT. It encodes CASAYRDSPLHF.

The CDR3 protein is CASSEAGGASTEAFF. The CDR3 bases are TGTGCCAGCAGTGAAGCTGGGGGGGCGTCCACTGAAGCTTTCTTT. The chain recombines TRBV2 with TRBJ1-1, with D possibly being TRBD1 (6 bases). This CDR3 region has 15 residues. V lost 0 bases to trimming and J lost 4 bases, with 12 bases between them. Germline V gene data show CDR1 as SNHLY and CDR2 as FYNNEI.

The chain couples TRBV5-4 to TRBJ2-5; tentative D call: TRBD1 (6 bases). The CDR3 extends over 15 amino acids. V was clipped by 4 bases and J by 4 bases, with 17 bases between them. Germline V lookup: CDR1 SGHNT, CDR2 YYREEE (reference sequence). The CDR3 nucleotides are TGTGCCAGCAGCAGCGGTCAGCTAGGGGGAGAGACCCAGTACTTC. Encoded protein: CASSSGQLGGETQYF.

This clone was found once. The chain carries TRBV3-1 (or the pseudogene TRBV3-2) and TRBJ1-3; 8 bases fit TRBD1. CDR1 is LGHDT and CDR2 is YNNKEL in the germline V gene (reference sequence). The junction had 17 bases not matched to a gene; V was cut back by 4 bases and J by 0 bases. The CDR3 totals 20 residues. CDR3 DNA: TGTGCCAGCAGCCTCGCAGGGGGCGCGCCCTTACCTTACTCTGGAAACACCATATATTTT. Translation gives CASSLAGGAPLPYSGNTIYF.

This clone was seen more than once but under ten times. The gene calls are TRBV6-5 and TRBJ1-2; 11 bases are a match to TRBD1. The CDR3 runs 15 residues. V lost 11 bases to trimming and J lost 6 bases; unmatched junction nucleotides: 14. Looked up from germline, CDR1 is MNHEY and CDR2 is SVGAGI. The CDR3: CAALPVWTGGHGYTF. The CDR3 DNA sequence: TGTGCCGCCCTCCCAGTGTGGACAGGGGGCCATGGCTACACCTTC.

There are a few counts of this clone. This chain joins TRBV19 and TRBJ2-5, with 7 bases aligning to TRBD1. CDR1 is LNHDA, CDR2 SQIVND, per germline (reference sequence). V lost 5 bases and J lost 3; bases outside the gene matches: 12. The CDR3 covers 16 residues. This CDR3 is CASSATNRGRKETQYF. The DNA for the CDR3 is TGTGCCAGTAGTGCCACTAACAGGGGAAGGAAAGAGACCCAGTACTTC.

The chain recombines TRBV3-1 (or the pseudogene TRBV3-2) with TRBJ2-1, with 8 bases fitting TRBD2. V lost 1 base, J lost 6 bases, and 2 bases stayed unmatched. The CDR3 has 14 amino acids. The germline CDR1 and CDR2 sequences are LGHDT and YNNKEL (reference sequence). The chain's CDR3 is CASSQGLAGNEQFF. The DNA for the CDR3 is TGTGCCAGCAGCCAAGGTCTAGCGGGCAATGAGCAGTTCTTC.

This chain uses TRBV29-1 with TRBJ2-5; a weak D match, TRBD1 (7 bases). With 6 bases removed from V and 4 bases from J, the gap between germline ends came to 18 bases. The CDR3 contains 14 residues. Germline assignment: CDR1 SQVTM and CDR2 ANQGSEA. The CDR3 here is CSVAETGTRETQYF. As DNA, the CDR3 is TGCAGCGTGGCCGAGACAGGGACTCGAGAGACCCAGTACTTC.

The rearrangement joins TRBV19 to TRBJ2-7; 8 bases align to TRBD1. CDR1 and CDR2 from the germline V gene are LNHDA and SQIVND (reference sequence). The V and J ends lost 10 bases and 4 bases, in that order; junction bases with no gene match: 6. The CDR3 length is 12 residues. The CDR3, as DNA: TGTGCCACAGGACAGGGATTTTACGAGCAGTACTTC. Its translation: CATGQGFYEQYF.

V gene TRBV3-1 (or the pseudogene TRBV3-2) combines with J gene TRBJ1-6, with 9 bases aligning to TRBD1. The CDR3 is 15 amino acids. V lost 4 bases, J lost 8 bases, and 6 bases stayed unmatched. Germline V gene lookup returns CDR1 LGHDT and CDR2 YNNKEL (reference sequence). CDR3 in amino acids: CASSLRQGVDSPLHF. The CDR3 nucleotides read TGTGCCAGCAGCCTACGACAGGGGGTGGATTCACCCCTCCACTTT.

This chain joins TRBV2 and TRBJ2-2; D unclear. The CDR3 has 14 amino acids. Germline lookup yields CDR1 SNHLY and CDR2 FYNNEI. The CDR3 sequence is CAYTPNANTGELFF. The CDR3, as DNA: TGTGCATACACGCCGAACGCGAACACCGGGGAGCTGTTTTTT.

J is TRBJ2-7 and V is TRBV5-1; D may be TRBD2 (5 bases). The CDR3 is made up of 16 amino acids. The ends were cut back, 2 bases at V and 6 bases at J, with 21 bases in the middle. Looked up from germline, CDR1 is SGHRS and CDR2 is YFSETQ. Written as DNA, the CDR3 is TGCGCCAGCAGCTTTATTCCGGACGGGGTTTCTGGCGAGCAGTACTTC. This sequence encodes CASSFIPDGVSGEQYF.